A selection of T cell receptor beta chains follows, all from one sample in a study of blood T cell repertoires in COVID-19. Using immunoSEQ multiplex PCR, the repertoire was profiled, and TCRdb retains in-frame clones only, with some absent. This sample has approximately 290,000 clones, with approximately 90% found just once. The material sequenced was peripheral blood. Source of these receptors: a woman aged 30 to 39 with COVID-19, enrolled during active disease. Both conserved end residues are trimmed from each CDR3. D genes are given only for firm matches. Expanded clones are given a class, and other clones once, few, many or no size at all.

v_gene	d_gene	abundance	j_gene	CDR3aa
TRBV11-3	TRBD2	.	TRBJ2-3	ASSLGLATDTQY
TRBV7-3	TRBD1	.	TRBJ1-2	ASSSGQGEGGYT
TRBV18	.	.	TRBJ2-7	ASSPSQGLSYEQY
TRBV24-1	TRBD1	.	TRBJ1-4	ATGTGVEKLF
TRBV5-8	.	few	TRBJ1-5	ASSLWEGDSSNQPQH
TRBV5-4	.	.	TRBJ2-5	ASSLELGAGETQY
TRBV19	TRBD1	.	TRBJ2-7	ASSTPGQGPYEQY
TRBV6-6	TRBD1	.	TRBJ1-1	ASSRRPAGQGDEAF
TRBV5-6	TRBD2	.	TRBJ2-7	ASSSGTSGTYEQY
TRBV28	.	.	TRBJ1-2	ASSTPPGLIYGYT
TRBV16	.	once	TRBJ2-2	ASSTDGFTGELF
TRBV28	.	.	TRBJ1-3	ASSLGGTTDTIY
TRBV3-1/TRBV3-2	TRBD1	.	TRBJ2-3	ASSQTGHSTDTQY
TRBV6-6	.	once	TRBJ1-1	ASSYSDSQASEAF
TRBV5-1	.	.	TRBJ1-2	ASSLAQARGNYGYT
TRBV21-1	.	.	TRBJ1-1	ASSKRGLQNTEAF
TRBV5-4	TRBD1	.	TRBJ2-7	ASSNRDRGPAEQY
TRBV5-1	TRBD2	.	TRBJ2-3	ASSPWTSGDTQY
TRBV29-1	TRBD1	.	TRBJ1-2	SVRGQGIHGYT
TRBV19	.	.	TRBJ1-3	ASSMGEAGNTIY
TRBV9	TRBD1	.	TRBJ1-6	ASSHTGDPSNNSPLH
TRBV5-1	TRBD1	.	TRBJ2-2	ASSGTGDGELF
TRBV25-1	.	.	TRBJ2-3	ASSPYDGGPSDTQY
TRBV30	TRBD2	.	TRBJ2-1	ACSGAYNEQF
TRBV11-2	.	.	TRBJ2-7	ASSLGAGAEYEQY
TRBV5-5	.	.	TRBJ2-7	ASSFGGEQY
TRBV7-9	.	.	TRBJ1-1	ASSLGGGMDTEAF